A single sample gave rise to the 7 T cell receptor beta chains below, sequenced in a study of response to subunit inactivated influenza vaccine. In TCRdb, the RT-PCR reads were re-called with MiXCR into one record per CDR3 protein. Of more than 550,000 distinct CDR3 sequences in the sample, roughly 10% are singletons; the top ten hold roughly 10%. The material sequenced was PBMCs from blood, taken on the day of vaccination. The receptors here all came from a man in his fifties who received an inactivated influenza vaccine.

This clonotype was counted a few times. The chain joins TRBV3-1 to TRBJ2-3, with 8 bases aligning to TRBD2. J lost 2 bases, V lost 5 bases, and 9 bases had no gene match. This CDR3 comprises 16 residues. CDR1 and CDR2 (germline): LGHDT, YNNKEL (reference sequence). DNA of the CDR3: TGTGCCAGCAGCTCCCGACTAGCGACCGACACAGATACGCAGTATTTT. Encoded protein: CASSSRLATDTDTQYF.

The chain links TRBV12-3 or TRBV12-4 to TRBJ1-2; D is uncertain. The CDR3 has 11 residues. V gave up 6 bases and J gave up 6 bases, with 8 bases separating them. The CDR3 region is CASRPYDGYTF. CDR3 DNA: TGTGCCAGCAGACCCTATGATGGCTACACCTTC.

The rearrangement links TRBV20-1 to TRBJ2-2; D remains ambiguous. The germline V gene has CDR1 DFQATT and CDR2 SNEGSKA (reference sequence). Trimming took off 6 bases at V and 5 bases at J, with 16 bases between the two ends. This CDR3 contains 14 residues. CDR3 in amino acids: CSASDSAGTGELFF. For the CDR3, the DNA is TGCAGTGCGAGCGACTCCGCCGGGACCGGGGAGCTGTTTTTT.

This clonotype has ten or more counts. This chain links TRBV28 with TRBJ2-2; 10 bases map to TRBD1. The length of the CDR3 is 16 residues. CDR1 and CDR2 from the germline V gene are MDHEN and SYDVKM. J was trimmed by 8 bases and V by 5 bases; bases with no gene match: 11. The CDR3 coding sequence is TGTGCCAGCAGTGTTACCGGGACAGGGGAGGCAGGGGAGCTGTTTTTT. It is translated as CASSVTGTGEAGELFF. The variable domain in full, with the rest retrieved from reference TRBV28 and TRBJ2-2, is DVKVTQSSRYLVKRTGEKVFLECVQDMDHENMFWYRQDPGLGLRLIYFSYDVKMKEKGDIPEGYSVSREKKERFSLILESASTNQTSMYLCASSVTGTGEAGELFFGEGSRLTVL.

As for this clonotype: This could be a read error, since a much larger clone is one nucleotide away. The chain joins TRBV4-3 to TRBJ2-1; TRBD1 matches at 7 bases. With 2 bases clipped from V and 2 bases from J, the junction kept 6 bases outside the gene matches. This CDR3 has 16 residues. Germline V lookup: CDR1 LGHNA, CDR2 YSLEER. CDR3 amino acids: CASSQSGQATYNEQFF. CDR3 DNA sequence: TGCGCCAGCAGCCAATCAGGACAGGCTACCTACAATGAGCAGTTCTTC.

The chain combines TRBV5-4 with TRBJ2-1, with 13 bases that match TRBD2. This CDR3 is built from 17 residues. CDR1 is SGHNT and CDR2 is YYREEE in the germline V gene (reference sequence). J gave up 7 bases and V 4 bases, and 11 bases lay outside the gene matches. CDR3 loop: CASSIGTSGIQGNEQFF. CDR3 in DNA: TGTGCCAGCAGCATAGGGACTAGCGGGATACAAGGGAATGAGCAGTTCTTC. The entire variable domain, with the rest obtained from reference TRBV5-4 and TRBJ2-1, is as follows: ETGVTQSPTHLIKTRGQQVTLRCSSQSGHNTVSWYQQALGQGPQFIFQYYREEENGRGNFPPRFSGLQFPNYSSELNVNALELDDSALYLCASSIGTSGIQGNEQFFGPGTRLTVL.

This clonotype was observed at least ten times. The chain is built from TRBV5-1 and TRBJ1-5, with D perhaps matching TRBD1 (5 bases). The CDR3 is made up of 16 amino acids. Germline V lookup: CDR1 SGHRS, CDR2 YFSETQ. V lost 4 bases and J 1 base, leaving 15 bases between the germline ends. The CDR3 DNA sequence: TGCGCCAGCAGCCCCGGGACTTGGGGGAGCAATCAGCCCCAGCATTTT. This codes for CASSPGTWGSNQPQHF.